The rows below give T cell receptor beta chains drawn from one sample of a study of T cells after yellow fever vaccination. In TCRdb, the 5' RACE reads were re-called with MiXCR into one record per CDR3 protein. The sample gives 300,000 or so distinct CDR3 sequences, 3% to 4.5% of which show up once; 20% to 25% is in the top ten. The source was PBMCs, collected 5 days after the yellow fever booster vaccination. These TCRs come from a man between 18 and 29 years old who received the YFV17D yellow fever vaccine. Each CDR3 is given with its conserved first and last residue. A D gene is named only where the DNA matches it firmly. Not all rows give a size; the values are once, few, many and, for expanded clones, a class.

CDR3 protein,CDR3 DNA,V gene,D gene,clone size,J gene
CASSFPGQGKSSPLHF,TGTGCCAGCAGTTTCCCCGGACAGGGAAAAAGCTCACCCCTCCACTTT,TRBV28,TRBD1,few,TRBJ1-6
CATAFYNEQFF,TGTGCCACCGCCTTCTACAATGAGCAGTTCTTC,TRBV19,NA,many,TRBJ2-1
CALLQGAAFF,TGTGCTCTGCTTCAGGGGGCGGCTTTCTTT,TRBV12-3/TRBV12-4,TRBD1,few,TRBJ1-1
CASSPTRVSANEKLFF,TGTGCCAGCAGCCCAACCAGGGTATCGGCTAATGAAAAACTGTTTTTT,TRBV7-9,NA,many,TRBJ1-4
CASSFGSVNQPQHF,TGTGCCAGCAGTTTCGGCAGCGTCAATCAGCCCCAGCATTTT,TRBV27,NA,NA,TRBJ1-5
CASSSQTSQETQYF,TGTGCCAGCAGCTCGCAGACTAGCCAAGAGACCCAGTACTTC,TRBV7-2,NA,NA,TRBJ2-5
CASSPRLAGGPRPSTDTQYF,TGCGCCAGCAGCCCGCGACTAGCGGGGGGGCCCCGCCCTAGCACAGATACGCAGTATTTT,TRBV5-1,TRBD2,NA,TRBJ2-3
CASSQEAGTGSYGYTF,TGCGCCAGCAGCCAAGAAGCGGGGACAGGGAGCTATGGCTACACCTTC,TRBV4-1,TRBD1,NA,TRBJ1-2
CASSPLLRNTEAFF,TGTGCCAGCAGTCCCTTACTGAGAAACACTGAAGCTTTCTTT,TRBV25-1,NA,NA,TRBJ1-1
CASSHEPGGPYEQYF,TGTGCCAGCAGCCACGAGCCAGGGGGACCCTACGAGCAGTACTTC,TRBV3-1,TRBD1,many,TRBJ2-7
CASSPGQGASLAAPDTQYF,TGTGCCAGCAGCCCGGGACAGGGGGCTTCACTAGCTGCCCCAGATACGCAGTATTTT,TRBV7-9,TRBD1,NA,TRBJ2-3
CASSVGTSGNTGELFF,TGTGCCAGCAGCGTAGGGACTAGCGGCAACACCGGGGAGCTGTTTTTT,TRBV9,TRBD2,NA,TRBJ2-2
CSASSYGDTGANVLTF,TGCAGTGCTAGTAGCTACGGGGATACAGGGGCCAACGTCCTGACTTTC,TRBV20-1,NA,many,TRBJ2-6
CASSKRLAGNTGELFF,TGTGCCAGCAGCAAGAGACTAGCGGGGAACACCGGGGAGCTGTTTTTT,TRBV7-9,TRBD2,many,TRBJ2-2
CSEERVMNTEAFF,TGCAGTGAGGAGAGGGTCATGAACACTGAAGCTTTCTTT,TRBV20-1,NA,NA,TRBJ1-1
CASSLFLSSYEQYF,TGTGCCAGCAGTCTCTTCTTAAGCTCCTACGAGCAGTACTTC,TRBV6-5,NA,few,TRBJ2-7
CASSPGQNQTPTGELFF,TGTGCCAGCAGTCCCGGACAGAACCAGACCCCGACCGGGGAGCTGTTTTTT,TRBV28,NA,many,TRBJ2-2
CASSWRPGIQETQYF,TGTGCCAGCAGCTGGAGACCCGGGATTCAAGAGACCCAGTACTTC,TRBV7-2,NA,NA,TRBJ2-5
CASSVISGGNDKVNEQFF,TGTGCCAGCAGCGTTATTAGCGGGGGGAACGATAAAGTCAATGAGCAGTTCTTC,TRBV7-6,TRBD2,few,TRBJ2-1
CASRPRPGLATDTQYF,TGCGCCAGCAGGCCAAGGCCGGGACTAGCAACAGATACGCAGTATTTT,TRBV4-1,TRBD2,NA,TRBJ2-3
CSALRGVWSYNSPLHF,TGCAGTGCCCTACGGGGGGTCTGGTCCTATAATTCACCCCTCCACTTT,TRBV20-1,NA,few,TRBJ1-6
CASSPPDGFEQFF,TGTGCCAGCAGTCCCCCCGACGGCTTTGAGCAGTTCTTC,TRBV28,NA,few,TRBJ2-1
CASSLGLAGIAKNIQYF,TGTGCCAGCAGCTTAGGACTAGCGGGGATAGCCAAAAACATTCAGTACTTC,TRBV7-8,TRBD2,few,TRBJ2-4
CASSQAGTDTQYF,TGCGCCAGCAGCCAAGCGGGGACAGATACGCAGTATTTT,TRBV4-3,NA,many,TRBJ2-3
CASRPDPGQGKDTF,TGTGCCAGCAGACCCGATCCGGGACAGGGGAAGGACACCTTC,TRBV5-5,TRBD1,many,TRBJ1-2
CASSEVGDNSPLHF,TGTGCCAGCAGTGAAGTAGGGGATAATTCACCCCTCCACTTT,TRBV2,NA,NA,TRBJ1-6
CASSQGAAGGSPLHF,TGCGCCAGCAGCCAAGGTGCCGCCGGGGGTTCACCCCTCCACTTT,TRBV4-3,NA,few,TRBJ1-6
CASSQDRPARTGELFF,TGCGCCAGCAGCCAAGACCGCCCTGCGAGGACCGGGGAGCTGTTTTTT,TRBV4-3,NA,NA,TRBJ2-2
CASSPDRFDGYTF,TGCGCCAGCAGCCCGGACCGTTTCGATGGCTACACCTTC,TRBV5-1,NA,many,TRBJ1-2
CASTAGTEAFF,TGTGCCAGCACCGCGGGCACTGAAGCTTTCTTT,TRBV12-3/TRBV12-4,NA,NA,TRBJ1-1
CASSPPVSTSTDTQYF,TGTGCCAGCAGCCCCCCCGTCAGCACTAGCACAGATACGCAGTATTTT,TRBV12-3/TRBV12-4,NA,many,TRBJ2-3
CSAGDAGEEGGYTF,TGCAGTGCTGGGGACGCGGGGGAAGAGGGAGGCTACACCTTC,TRBV20-1,NA,few,TRBJ1-2
CASSDQGRESYEQYF,TGCGCCAGCAGTGATCAGGGGAGGGAATCCTACGAGCAGTACTTC,TRBV5-1,NA,many,TRBJ2-7
CASRLGREMGEKLFF,TGTGCAAGTCGCTTAGGACGAGAGATGGGTGAAAAACTGTTTTTT,TRBV12-2,NA,NA,TRBJ1-4
CASSPPGKVEQYF,TGTGCCAGCTCACCACCGGGGAAAGTCGAGCAGTACTTC,TRBV18,NA,many,TRBJ2-7
CASTYRRGYNSPLHF,TGTGCCAGTACCTATCGGAGGGGTTATAATTCACCCCTCCACTTT,TRBV19,NA,NA,TRBJ1-6
CASSPRSGATNYGYTF,TGTGCCAGTAGTCCCCGATCAGGGGCCACTAACTATGGCTACACCTTC,TRBV19,NA,NA,TRBJ1-2
CASKEAGDANYGYTF,TGTGCCAGCAAGGAGGCAGGGGACGCTAACTATGGCTACACCTTC,TRBV6-6,NA,few,TRBJ1-2
CASSQRAQRGARTDTQYF,TGTGCCAGCAGCCAAAGAGCCCAGCGGGGGGCGCGCACAGATACGCAGTATTTT,TRBV4-2,TRBD2,few,TRBJ2-3
CASSLWGDAANYGYTF,TGTGCCAGCAGCTTATGGGGGGACGCTGCTAACTATGGCTACACCTTC,TRBV13,NA,NA,TRBJ1-2
CASSQEGGLIYGYTF,TGTGCCAGCAGCCAAGAGGGGGGGCTTATCTATGGCTACACCTTC,TRBV3-1,NA,few,TRBJ1-2
CASSARTSFF,TGTGCCAGCAGCGCACGGACGTCTTTCTTT,TRBV5-8,NA,few,TRBJ1-1
CSANTGNTIYF,TGCAGTGCTAACACGGGAAACACCATATATTTT,TRBV20-1,NA,NA,TRBJ1-3
CASSLDTLEWAQYF,TGTGCCAGCAGCTTGGACACTTTGGAATGGGCCCAGTACTTC,TRBV7-9,NA,few,TRBJ2-5
CASRRTANTGELFF,TGTGCCAGCAGGAGGACTGCGAACACCGGGGAGCTGTTTTTT,TRBV6-2/TRBV6-3,NA,many,TRBJ2-2
CASSYSGALPGYGYTF,TGTGCCAGCAGTTACTCCGGCGCCCTACCGGGCTATGGCTACACCTTC,TRBV6-6,NA,many,TRBJ1-2
CASSWIPDNEQFF,TGTGCCAGCAGCTGGATACCGGACAATGAGCAGTTCTTC,TRBV7-9,NA,NA,TRBJ2-1
CSVQRGAGELFF,TGCAGTGTCCAGCGGGGGGCCGGGGAGCTGTTTTTT,TRBV20-1,TRBD2,NA,TRBJ2-2
CASSQDGPGDTQYF,TGCGCCAGCAGCCAAGATGGCCCTGGAGATACGCAGTATTTT,TRBV4-3,NA,NA,TRBJ2-3
CASRLGCNEKLFF,TGTGCAAGTCGCCTCGGATGTAATGAAAAACTGTTTTTT,TRBV12-2,NA,NA,TRBJ1-4